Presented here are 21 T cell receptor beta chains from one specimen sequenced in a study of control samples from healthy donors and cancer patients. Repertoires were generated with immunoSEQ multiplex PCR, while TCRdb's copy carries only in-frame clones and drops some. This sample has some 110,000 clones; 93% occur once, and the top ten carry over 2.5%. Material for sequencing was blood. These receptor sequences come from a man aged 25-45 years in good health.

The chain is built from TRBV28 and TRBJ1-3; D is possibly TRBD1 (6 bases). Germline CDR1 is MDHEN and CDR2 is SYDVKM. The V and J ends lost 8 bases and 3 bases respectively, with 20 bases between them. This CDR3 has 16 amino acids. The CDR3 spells CASSPFRQVGGNTIYF. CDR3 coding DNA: TGTGCCAGCTCCCCATTCCGACAGGTCGGTGGAAACACCATATATTTT. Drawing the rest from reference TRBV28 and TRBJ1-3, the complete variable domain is DVKVTQSSRYLVKRTGEKVFLECVQDMDHENMFWYRQDPGLGLRLIYFSYDVKMKEKGDIPEGYSVSREKKERFSLILESASTNQTSMYLCASSPFRQVGGNTIYFGEGSWLTVV.

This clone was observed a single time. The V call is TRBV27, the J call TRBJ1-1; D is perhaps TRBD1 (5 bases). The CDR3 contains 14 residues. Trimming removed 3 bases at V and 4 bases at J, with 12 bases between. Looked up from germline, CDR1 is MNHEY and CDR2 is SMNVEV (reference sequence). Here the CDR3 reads CASSFLLGVTEAFF. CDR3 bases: TGTGCCAGCAGTTTCCTGCTAGGGGTCACTGAAGCTTTCTTT.

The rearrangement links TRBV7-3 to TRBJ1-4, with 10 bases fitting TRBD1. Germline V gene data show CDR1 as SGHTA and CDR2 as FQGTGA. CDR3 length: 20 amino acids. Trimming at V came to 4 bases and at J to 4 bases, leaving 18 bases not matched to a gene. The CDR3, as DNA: TGTGCCAGCAGCTCAGAGCCCGGGACAGGGGCCCCACCCCTTAATGAAAAACTGTTTTTT. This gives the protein CASSSEPGTGAPPLNEKLFF. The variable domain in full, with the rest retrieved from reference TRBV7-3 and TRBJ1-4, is GAGVSQTPSNKVTEKGKYVELRCDPISGHTALYWYRQSLGQGPEFLIYFQGTGAADDSGLPNDRFFAVRPEGSVSTLKIQRTERGDSAVYLCASSSEPGTGAPPLNEKLFFGSGTQLSVL.

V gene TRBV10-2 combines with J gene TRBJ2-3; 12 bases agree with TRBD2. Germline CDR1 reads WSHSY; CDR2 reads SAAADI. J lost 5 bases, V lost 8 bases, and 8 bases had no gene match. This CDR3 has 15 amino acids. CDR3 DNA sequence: TGCGCCAGCTCTGGGACTAGCGGGTTCTTAGATACGCAGTATTTT. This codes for CASSGTSGFLDTQYF.

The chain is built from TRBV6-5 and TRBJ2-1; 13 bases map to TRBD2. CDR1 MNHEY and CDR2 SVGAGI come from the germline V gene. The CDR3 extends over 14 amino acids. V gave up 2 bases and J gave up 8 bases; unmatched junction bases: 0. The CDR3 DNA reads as TGTGCCAGCAGTTACGGGACTAGCGGGGATGAGCAGTTCTTC. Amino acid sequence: CASSYGTSGDEQFF.

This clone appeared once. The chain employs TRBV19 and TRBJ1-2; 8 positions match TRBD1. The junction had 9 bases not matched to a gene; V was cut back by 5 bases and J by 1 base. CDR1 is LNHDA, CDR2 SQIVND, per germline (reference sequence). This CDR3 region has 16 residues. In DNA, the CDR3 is TGTGCCAGTAGTCCCGACAGGGGTGACGGTAACTATGGCTACACCTTC. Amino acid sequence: CASSPDRGDGNYGYTF.

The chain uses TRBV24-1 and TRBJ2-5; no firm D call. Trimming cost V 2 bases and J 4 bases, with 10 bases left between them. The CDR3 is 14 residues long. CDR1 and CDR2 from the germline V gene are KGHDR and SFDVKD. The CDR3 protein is CATSDSADRETQYF. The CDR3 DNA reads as TGTGCCACCAGTGATTCGGCAGATAGAGAGACCCAGTACTTC.

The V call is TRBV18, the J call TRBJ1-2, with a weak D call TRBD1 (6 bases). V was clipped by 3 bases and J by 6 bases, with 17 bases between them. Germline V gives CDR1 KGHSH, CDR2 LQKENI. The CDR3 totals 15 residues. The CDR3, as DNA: TGTGCCAGCTCACCCTCAGCGCAGGGGAGCAATGGCTACACCTTC. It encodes CASSPSAQGSNGYTF.

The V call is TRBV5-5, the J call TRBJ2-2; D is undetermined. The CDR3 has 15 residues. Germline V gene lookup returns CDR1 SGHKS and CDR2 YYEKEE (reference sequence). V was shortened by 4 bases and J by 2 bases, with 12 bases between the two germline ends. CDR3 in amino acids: CASSRTEYNTGELFF. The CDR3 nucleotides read TGTGCCAGCAGCCGGACCGAGTATAACACCGGGGAGCTGTTTTTT. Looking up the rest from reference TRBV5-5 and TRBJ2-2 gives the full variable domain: DAGVTQSPTHLIKTRGQQVTLRCSPISGHKSVSWYQQVLGQGPQFIFQYYEKEERGRGNFPDRFSARQFPNYSSELNVNALLLGDSALYLCASSRTEYNTGELFFGEGSRLTVL.

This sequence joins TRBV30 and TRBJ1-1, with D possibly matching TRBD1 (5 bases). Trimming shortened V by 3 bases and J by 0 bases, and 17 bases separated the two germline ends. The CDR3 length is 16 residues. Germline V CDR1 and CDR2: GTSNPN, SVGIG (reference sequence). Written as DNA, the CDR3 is TGTGCCTGGAGCCCCGGGACTGAACCTATGAACACTGAAGCTTTCTTT. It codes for CAWSPGTEPMNTEAFF.

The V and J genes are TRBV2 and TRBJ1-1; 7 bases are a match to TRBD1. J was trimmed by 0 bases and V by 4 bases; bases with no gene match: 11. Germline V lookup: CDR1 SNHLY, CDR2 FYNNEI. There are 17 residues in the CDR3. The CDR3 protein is CASSGIGLGQMNTEAFF. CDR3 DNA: TGTGCCAGCAGTGGTATCGGGTTGGGACAGATGAACACTGAAGCTTTCTTT. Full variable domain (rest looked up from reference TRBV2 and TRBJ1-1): EPEVTQTPSHQVTQMGQEVILRCVPISNHLYFYWYRQILGQKVEFLVSFYNNEISEKSEIFDDQFSVERPDGSNFTLKIRSTKLEDSAMYFCASSGIGLGQMNTEAFFGQGTRLTVV.

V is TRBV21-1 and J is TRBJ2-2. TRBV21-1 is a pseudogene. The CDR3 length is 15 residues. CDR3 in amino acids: CASSKGRTRAWELFF. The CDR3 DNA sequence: TGTGCCAGCAGCAAAGGCAGGACGAGAGCTTGGGAGCTGTTTTTT.

The CDR3 sequence: CASSPGGLAIAKNIQYF. The CDR3 coding sequence is TGTGCCAGCAGCCCGGGAGGTTTGGCCATAGCCAAAAACATTCAGTACTTC. The chain joins TRBV3-1 (or the pseudogene TRBV3-2) to TRBJ2-4, with 7 bases lining up with TRBD2. Germline V CDR1 and CDR2: LGHDT, YNNKEL (reference sequence). This CDR3 is 17 amino acids long. J lost 0 bases, V lost 4 bases, and 9 bases had no gene match.

CDR3 sequence (DNA): TGTGCCAGCAGCCCGACGGGACTGTCCTACGAGCAGTACTTC. Protein sequence: CASSPTGLSYEQYF. The chain joins TRBV9 to TRBJ2-7, with D tentatively TRBD2 (6 bases). V lost 4 bases and J 1 base, leaving 12 bases between the germline ends. Germline lookup yields CDR1 SGDLS and CDR2 YYNGEE. The CDR3 runs to 14 residues. Full variable domain (missing parts from reference TRBV9 and TRBJ2-7): DSGVTQTPKHLITATGQRVTLRCSPRSGDLSVYWYQQSLDQGLQFLIQYYNGEERAKGNILERFSAQQFPDLHSELNLSSLELGDSALYFCASSPTGLSYEQYFGPGTRLTVT.

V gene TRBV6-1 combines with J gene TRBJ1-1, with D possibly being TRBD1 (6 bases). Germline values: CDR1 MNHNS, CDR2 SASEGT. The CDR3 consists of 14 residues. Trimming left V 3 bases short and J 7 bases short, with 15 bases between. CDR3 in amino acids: CASSDHREGSEAFF. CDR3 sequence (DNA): TGTGCCAGCAGTGATCACAGGGAAGGAAGTGAAGCTTTCTTT.

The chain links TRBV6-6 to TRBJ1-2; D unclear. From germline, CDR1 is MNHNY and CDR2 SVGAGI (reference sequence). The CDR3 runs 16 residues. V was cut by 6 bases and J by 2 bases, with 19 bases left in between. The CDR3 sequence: CASSQLKTTANYGYTF. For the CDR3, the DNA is TGTGCCAGCAGCCAACTCAAGACCACAGCGAACTATGGCTACACCTTC.

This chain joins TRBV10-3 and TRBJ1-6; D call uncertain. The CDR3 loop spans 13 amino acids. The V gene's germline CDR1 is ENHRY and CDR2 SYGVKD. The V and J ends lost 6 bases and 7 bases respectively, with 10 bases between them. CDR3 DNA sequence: TGTGCCATCAGGGCAGGCGGGAATTCACCCCTCCACTTT. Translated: CAIRAGGNSPLHF.

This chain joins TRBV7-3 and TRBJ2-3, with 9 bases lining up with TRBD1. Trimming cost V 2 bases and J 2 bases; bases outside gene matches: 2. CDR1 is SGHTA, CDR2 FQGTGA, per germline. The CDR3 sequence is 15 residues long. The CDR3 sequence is CASSLGTGFTDTQYF. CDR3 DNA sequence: TGTGCCAGCAGCTTAGGGACAGGGTTCACAGATACGCAGTATTTT.

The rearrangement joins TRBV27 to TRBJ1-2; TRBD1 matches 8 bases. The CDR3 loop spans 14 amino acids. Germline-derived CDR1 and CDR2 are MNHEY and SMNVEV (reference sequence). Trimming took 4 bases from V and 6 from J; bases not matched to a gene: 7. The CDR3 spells CASSYGQGWDGYTF. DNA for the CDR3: TGTGCCAGCAGTTACGGACAGGGCTGGGATGGCTACACCTTC.

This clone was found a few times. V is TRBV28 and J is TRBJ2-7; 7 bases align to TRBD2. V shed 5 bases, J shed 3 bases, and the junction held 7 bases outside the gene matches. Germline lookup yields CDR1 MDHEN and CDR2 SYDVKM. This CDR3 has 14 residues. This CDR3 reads CASSLWGGDYEQYF. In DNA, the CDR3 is TGTGCCAGCAGTCTCTGGGGAGGGGACTACGAGCAGTACTTC. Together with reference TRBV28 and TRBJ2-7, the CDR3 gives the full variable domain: DVKVTQSSRYLVKRTGEKVFLECVQDMDHENMFWYRQDPGLGLRLIYFSYDVKMKEKGDIPEGYSVSREKKERFSLILESASTNQTSMYLCASSLWGGDYEQYFGPGTRLTVT.

DNA of the CDR3: TGTGCCAGCAAGCAGCTAGCAACTAATGAAAAACTGTTTTTT. Amino acids: CASKQLATNEKLFF. V usage is TRBV6-5 and J usage is TRBJ1-4; D not certain. The V end lost 7 bases, the J end lost 0 bases, and 9 bases lay between the germline ends. This CDR3 has 14 amino acids. Germline CDR1 is MNHEY and CDR2 is SVGAGI.